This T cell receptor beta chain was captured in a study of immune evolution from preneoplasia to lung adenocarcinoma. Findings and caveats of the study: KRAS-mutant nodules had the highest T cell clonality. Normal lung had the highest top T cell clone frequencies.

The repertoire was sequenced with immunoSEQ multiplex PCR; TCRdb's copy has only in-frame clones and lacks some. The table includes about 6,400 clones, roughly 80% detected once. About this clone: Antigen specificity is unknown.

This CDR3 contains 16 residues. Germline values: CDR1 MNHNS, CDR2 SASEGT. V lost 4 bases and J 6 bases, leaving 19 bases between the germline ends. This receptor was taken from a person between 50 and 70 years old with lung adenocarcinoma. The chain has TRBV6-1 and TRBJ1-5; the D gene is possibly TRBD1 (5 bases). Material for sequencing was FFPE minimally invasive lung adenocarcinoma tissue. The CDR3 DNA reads TGTGCCAGCAGTGCGGGACCCGCGGATAGGCGTCAGCCCCAGCATTTT. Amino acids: CASSAGPADRRQPQHF.